The 23 T cell receptor beta chains in this list originate from one sample, sequenced in a study of T cell responses to AZD1222 COVID-19 vaccine. Using immunoSEQ multiplex PCR, the repertoire was profiled, and TCRdb retains in-frame clones only, with some absent. Altogether roughly 150,000 clones are present, less than 95% being singletons, with the ten largest covering roughly 6.2%. Sequenced material: peripheral blood, taken 28 days after the second AZD1222 dose. Receptor source: an adult who received the AZD1222 COVID-19 vaccine.

The chain employs TRBV11-3 and TRBJ2-1, with TRBD2 matching over 11 bases. The CDR3 sequence is 14 residues long. V lost 1 base and J lost 9; bases outside the gene matches: 2. Germline V lookup: CDR1 SGHNT, CDR2 YENEEA. The CDR3 here is CASSLGLAGSEQFF. DNA for the CDR3: TGTGCCAGCAGCTTAGGACTAGCGGGAAGTGAGCAGTTCTTC. The full variable domain, completed using reference TRBV11-3 and TRBJ2-1, is EAGVVQSPRYKIIEKKQPVAFWCNPISGHNTLYWYLQNLGQGPELLIRYENEEAVDDSQLPKDRFSAERLKGVDSTLKIQPAELGDSAVYLCASSLGLAGSEQFFGPGTRLTVL.

This chain uses TRBV27 with TRBJ1-5; 7 bases are a match to TRBD1. Germline V gene sequence: CDR1 MNHEY, CDR2 SMNVEV (reference sequence). Trimming at V came to 2 bases and at J to 7 bases, leaving 5 bases not matched to a gene. CDR3 length: 14 amino acids. This CDR3 reads CASSLRGGGQPQHF. DNA of the CDR3: TGTGCCAGCAGTTTAAGAGGGGGCGGCCAGCCCCAGCATTTT.

In DNA form, the CDR3 reads TGTGCCAGCAGCCCCCTACGGGAGCAGTTCTTC. It translates to CASSPLREQFF. V usage is TRBV12-3 or TRBV12-4 and J usage is TRBJ2-1; D is undetermined. This CDR3 region has 11 residues. Trimming removed 6 bases at V and 10 bases at J, with 10 bases between.

The J gene is TRBJ1-4, the V gene TRBV25-1; 8 nucleotides match TRBD1. CDR1 and CDR2 (germline): MGHDK, SYGVNS. The CDR3 runs to 16 residues. The V gene end was trimmed by 0 bases and the J gene end by 5 bases; junction bases not matched to a gene: 5. CDR3 DNA sequence: TGTGCCAGCAGTGAATACAGGGACAGGAAAAATGAAAAACTGTTTTTT. Its protein product is CASSEYRDRKNEKLFF.

The chain joins TRBV6-5 to TRBJ1-3; 8 nucleotides match TRBD1. The CDR3 has 14 amino acids. V was clipped by 5 bases and J by 2 bases; unmatched bases: 2. Germline V CDR1 and CDR2: MNHEY, SVGAGI. CDR3 amino acids: CASSLTGAGNTIYF. In DNA, the CDR3 is TGTGCCAGCAGTCTGACAGGGGCTGGAAACACCATATATTTT.

The rearrangement uses TRBV7-2 and TRBJ1-6; 8 bases match TRBD1. The CDR3 spans 19 residues. The V segment lost 4 bases and the J segment 10 bases; nucleotides outside the gene matches: 21. Germline CDR1 reads SGHTA; CDR2 reads FQGNSA. The CDR3 loop reads CASSYRQDRALGKGSPLHF. The CDR3 DNA sequence: TGTGCCAGCAGCTACAGGCAGGACAGGGCATTAGGAAAAGGATCACCCCTCCACTTT.

The CDR3 DNA is TGTGCCAGCAGTGTGGGGACAGTTAGCAATCAGCCCCAGCATTTT. It is translated as CASSVGTVSNQPQHF. The chain is built from TRBV28 and TRBJ1-5; 7 bases are shared with TRBD1. The CDR3 totals 15 residues. The V segment lost 5 bases and the J segment 0 bases; nucleotides outside the gene matches: 4. Germline V gene sequence: CDR1 MDHEN, CDR2 SYDVKM.

The chain uses TRBV11-2 and TRBJ2-1; 11 bases line up with TRBD1. The V gene end was trimmed by 4 bases and the J gene end by 0 bases; junction bases not matched to a gene: 8. Germline assignment: CDR1 SGHAT and CDR2 FQNNGV. The CDR3 consists of 18 residues. CDR3 loop: CASSYRDRGDLSYNEQFF. As DNA, the CDR3 is TGTGCCAGCAGCTACCGGGACAGGGGGGACCTCTCCTACAATGAGCAGTTCTTC.

Details on this clone: The junction differs from germline at one of its ends, possibly a read error. Written as DNA, the CDR3 is TGTGCCAGTAGTGTAGACGGGGGCTACGAGCAGTACTTC. It yields the protein CASSVDGGYEQYF. The rearrangement uses TRBV19 and TRBJ2-7; a weak D match, TRBD2 (6 bases). There are 13 residues in the CDR3. Germline CDR1 is LNHDA and CDR2 is SQIVND (reference sequence).

Concerning this clone: An end of the junction differs from the germline gene, which may be a read error. The chain has TRBV27 and TRBJ1-2; a possible D gene is TRBD1 (6 bases). Germline values: CDR1 MNHEY, CDR2 SMNVEV (reference sequence). The CDR3 spans 13 residues. Here the CDR3 reads CASSLFQTGGLSF. The CDR3 DNA is TGTGCCAGCAGTTTATTTCAGACAGGCGGCCTGTCCTTC.

V gene TRBV27 combines with J gene TRBJ1-5, with D tentatively TRBD1 (5 bases). Trimming took off 6 bases at V and 2 bases at J, with 17 bases between the two ends. The CDR3 consists of 16 residues. Looked up from germline, CDR1 is MNHEY and CDR2 is SMNVEV (reference sequence). The CDR3 sequence is CASSPMGGSGNQPQHF. The CDR3 bases are TGTGCCAGCAGCCCGATGGGGGGTAGCGGCAATCAGCCCCAGCATTTT.

This clone was picked up one time. V is TRBV27 and J is TRBJ2-7; TRBD2 is a possible D gene (5 bases). The CDR3 is 14 amino acids. V was clipped by 9 bases and J by 4 bases, with 19 bases between them. Looked up from germline, CDR1 is MNHEY and CDR2 is SMNVEV (reference sequence). The CDR3 loop reads CASCLKRGQYEQYF. CDR3 coding DNA: TGTGCCAGTTGCCTTAAGCGCGGGCAATACGAGCAGTACTTC.

This rearrangement joins TRBV19 to TRBJ1-5; D might be TRBD1 (5 bases). Trimming left V 7 bases short and J 0 bases short, with 22 bases between. This CDR3 has 18 amino acids. Germline V gene data show CDR1 as LNHDA and CDR2 as SQIVND (reference sequence). CDR3 sequence: CASTRTGTYIGSNQPQHF. The DNA for the CDR3 is TGTGCCAGTACCAGAACCGGGACCTATATAGGTAGCAATCAGCCCCAGCATTTT.

The chain links TRBV5-1 to TRBJ1-6; D is unresolved. V was pared by 4 bases and J by 10 bases, with 12 bases between. Germline-derived CDR1 and CDR2 are SGHRS and YFSETQ. There are 13 residues in the CDR3. CDR3 coding DNA: TGCGCCAGCAGCATGCGACGGAACTCACCCCTCCACTTT. Translating gives CASSMRRNSPLHF.

V usage is TRBV28 and J usage is TRBJ1-1; D is perhaps TRBD1 (6 bases). V shed 3 bases and J shed 4 bases, with 18 bases lying between them. The CDR3 consists of 16 residues. Germline lookup yields CDR1 MDHEN and CDR2 SYDVKM. The CDR3 bases are TGTGCCAGCAGTTTCGGTAGCCAGGGGTTGGGCACTGAAGCTTTCTTT. It encodes CASSFGSQGLGTEAFF.

The chain combines TRBV6-5 with TRBJ1-2, with D tentatively TRBD1 (5 bases). This CDR3 region has 13 residues. Germline V gene sequence: CDR1 MNHEY, CDR2 SVGAGI. With 5 bases removed from V and 2 bases from J, the gap between germline ends came to 9 bases. The CDR3 sequence is CASSRTSNYGYTF. For the CDR3, the DNA is TGTGCCAGCAGTCGGACAAGCAACTATGGCTACACCTTC.

The CDR3 loop reads CASSKREVGTGELFF. The DNA of the CDR3 is TGTGCCAGCAGTAAGCGGGAGGTGGGAACCGGGGAGCTGTTTTTT. The chain is built from TRBV11-2 and TRBJ2-2; 9 bases are shared with TRBD2. Trimming at V came to 6 bases and at J to 5 bases, leaving 7 bases not matched to a gene. Looked up from germline, CDR1 is SGHAT and CDR2 is FQNNGV. This CDR3 has 15 residues.

V usage is TRBV11-2 and J usage is TRBJ2-1; 7 nucleotides match TRBD2. Germline trimming cut 6 bases from V and 7 bases from J; bases unmatched to any gene: 15. The length of the CDR3 is 16 residues. CDR1 and CDR2 from the germline V gene are SGHAT and FQNNGV. This CDR3 is CASRQSGTGGRNEQFF. CDR3 bases: TGTGCCAGCAGGCAGTCAGGGACGGGGGGAAGGAATGAGCAGTTCTTC. The whole variable domain, remainder taken from reference TRBV11-2 and TRBJ2-1, is EAGVAQSPRYKIIEKRQSVAFWCNPISGHATLYWYQQILGQGPKLLIQFQNNGVVDDSQLPKDRFSAERLKGVDSTLKIQPAKLEDSAVYLCASRQSGTGGRNEQFFGPGTRLTVL.

The rearrangement uses TRBV7-6 and TRBJ1-4, with a tentative D call TRBD1 (5 bases). Germline CDR1 SGHVS, CDR2 FNYEAQ. V gave up 5 bases and J gave up 5 bases, with 15 bases separating them. The CDR3 contains 15 residues. DNA of the CDR3: TGTGCCAGCAGCCAGGGAGCGACGGGGAATGAAAAACTGTTTTTT. Amino acids: CASSQGATGNEKLFF.

The chain recombines TRBV18 with TRBJ2-1; D is perhaps TRBD1 or TRBD2 (5 bases each). The CDR3 spans 15 residues. The V end lost 3 bases, the J end lost 4 bases, and 13 bases lay between the germline ends. CDR1 and CDR2 (germline): KGHSH, LQKENI. The CDR3 DNA follows: TGTGCCAGCTCACCCCCCGGGACCGAGTACAATGAGCAGTTCTTC. Protein sequence: CASSPPGTEYNEQFF.

This clone was recorded only once. The chain is built from TRBV7-3 and TRBJ2-1; 9 bases are shared with TRBD2. V lost 5 bases, J lost 0 bases, and 2 bases stayed unmatched. Germline assignment: CDR1 SGHTA and CDR2 FQGTGA. This CDR3 has 15 amino acids. CDR3 amino acids: CASSRSGSSYNEQFF. Written as DNA, the CDR3 is TGTGCCAGCAGCCGTAGCGGGAGCTCCTACAATGAGCAGTTCTTC.

The chain combines TRBV7-2 with TRBJ1-2; 7 bases agree with TRBD1. The J segment lost 8 bases and the V segment lost 3 bases, leaving 6 bases of the junction unmatched. CDR1 SGHTA and CDR2 FQGNSA come from the germline V gene. The CDR3 runs 13 residues. The CDR3 DNA reads TGTGCCAGCAGCTTCGAGGGGGCGCGAGGCTACACCTTC. Translating gives CASSFEGARGYTF. The full variable domain, with the rest looked up from reference TRBV7-2 and TRBJ1-2, is GAGVSQSPSNKVTEKGKDVELRCDPISGHTALYWYRQSLGQGLEFLIYFQGNSAPDKSGLPSDRFSAERTGGSVSTLTIQRTQQEDSAVYLCASSFEGARGYTFGSGTRLTVV.

The CDR3, as DNA: TGTGCCTGGAGCGGAACGAGGAGGGCCAGGGGGACCGGGGAGCTGTTTTTT. Protein: CAWSGTRRARGTGELFF. The rearrangement uses TRBV30 and TRBJ2-2, with a possible D match to TRBD1 (7 bases). The CDR3 is made up of 17 amino acids. Germline-derived CDR1 and CDR2 are GTSNPN and SVGIG (reference sequence). V dropped 3 bases and J dropped 5 bases, with 22 bases sitting between them.